Following are 26 T cell receptor beta chains from one sample sequenced in a study of T-cell reconstitution after alpha-beta-depleted transplantation in children. Unique molecular identifiers tagged the TCRbeta library. Each CDR3 protein gets one entry after TCRdb re-called the PCR reads with MiXCR. The profile shows roughly 490,000 distinct CDR3 sequences, about 10% of them singletons. The sequenced sample was PBMCs, mostly from graft donor cells, obtained 180 days after TCRalphabeta/CD19-depleted stem cell transplant. The receptors originated from a female patient younger than 10 who had a stem cell transplant for aplastic anemia, so the T cells may come from the graft donor.

This clonotype occurred many times. The chain uses TRBV4-3 and TRBJ2-2; TRBD2 matches 9 bases. The length of the CDR3 is 18 residues. Per the germline V gene, CDR1 is LGHNA and CDR2 is YSLEER. The V segment lost 0 bases and the J segment 1 base; nucleotides outside the gene matches: 6. CDR3: CASSQESLAGMNTGELFF. In DNA, the CDR3 is TGCGCCAGCAGCCAAGAAAGCCTAGCGGGGATGAACACCGGGGAGCTGTTTTTT.

This clonotype was counted only a few times. This chain uses TRBV20-1 with TRBJ2-1, with 8 bases that match TRBD2. The CDR3 runs to 17 residues. V was clipped by 8 bases and J by 7 bases; unmatched bases: 22. Per germline, CDR1 DFQATT and CDR2 SNEGSKA (reference sequence). CDR3 nucleotide sequence: TGCAGTCTTGCCGGAATCGCCCAGCGGGAGACTGGAAATGAGCAGTTCTTC. Protein sequence: CSLAGIAQRETGNEQFF.

The chain employs TRBV10-2 and TRBJ1-1; D call uncertain. V gave up 3 bases and J gave up 1 base, with 9 bases separating them. Germline CDR1 WSHSY, CDR2 SAAADI. This CDR3 region has 14 residues. In DNA, the CDR3 is TGCGCCAGCAGTGAAGTGAGAGCGAACACTGAAGCTTTCTTT. Amino acids: CASSEVRANTEAFF.

J is TRBJ2-2 and V is TRBV9; 9 positions agree with TRBD1. With V trimmed by 0 bases and J by 7 bases, 7 bases remained unmatched. The length of the CDR3 is 16 residues. Germline V gives CDR1 SGDLS, CDR2 YYNGEE. This CDR3 reads CASSVEQGAVGGELFF. DNA of the CDR3: TGTGCCAGCAGCGTAGAACAGGGGGCGGTTGGCGGGGAGCTGTTTTTT.

The sample holds a few counts of this clonotype. V gene TRBV4-2 combines with J gene TRBJ2-5; D possibly corresponds to TRBD2 (5 bases). Germline V gene sequence: CDR1 LGHNA, CDR2 YNFKEQ. Trimming took 1 base from V and 5 from J, leaving 14 bases between them. The CDR3 is made up of 15 amino acids. CDR3 sequence (DNA): TGTGCCAGCAGCCAAGTGTCGGGGATGAGGGAGACCCAGTACTTC. This gives the protein CASSQVSGMRETQYF.

The CDR3 here is CSVGVWGERTEAFF. The CDR3 nucleotides read TGCAGCGTTGGAGTTTGGGGGGAGCGAACTGAAGCTTTCTTT. This chain uses TRBV29-1 with TRBJ1-1; a weak D match, TRBD1 (5 bases). V shed 4 bases and J shed 5 bases, with 17 bases lying between them. The CDR3 sequence is 14 residues long. The germline V gene encodes CDR1 SQVTM and CDR2 ANQGSEA.

The sample holds a few counts of this clonotype. The chain carries TRBV28 and TRBJ1-2; 8 positions agree with TRBD1. Germline V gene sequence: CDR1 MDHEN, CDR2 SYDVKM. The J segment lost 4 bases and the V segment lost 5 bases, leaving 9 bases of the junction unmatched. The CDR3 sequence is 15 residues long. CDR3 bases: TGTGCCAGCAGTGGACAGGGCCCCATTGGCTATGGCTACACCTTC. It yields the protein CASSGQGPIGYGYTF.

In this sample, this clonotype turned up a few times. This chain links TRBV20-1 with TRBJ2-5; no reliable D call. V lost 0 bases and J lost 4, with 9 bases in between. Per germline, CDR1 DFQATT and CDR2 SNEGSKA (reference sequence). The CDR3 is made up of 13 amino acids. The CDR3 region has the DNA TGCAGTGCTAGAGATGGATTTACAGAGACCCAGTACTTC. Translated, it gives CSARDGFTETQYF.

Details on this clonotype: An end of the junction differs from the germline gene, which may be a read error. V gene TRBV9 combines with J gene TRBJ2-6, with 8 bases identical to TRBD1. The length of the CDR3 is 16 residues. Germline loops: CDR1 SGDLS, CDR2 YYNGEE. CDR3 amino acids: CASSAQGALGANGLTF. The CDR3 bases are TGTGCCAGCAGCGCCCAGGGGGCGCTAGGGGCCAACGGCCTGACTTTC.

The CDR3 bases are TGTGCCAGCAGCACCCCGGGACAGGGAGATCGGGACGAGCAGTACTTC. Protein product: CASSTPGQGDRDEQYF. The chain carries TRBV9 and TRBJ2-7; 9 nucleotides align to TRBD1. The CDR3 contains 16 residues. Germline V CDR1 and CDR2: SGDLS, YYNGEE. Losses at the gene ends were 4 bases for V and 5 bases for J; bases not matched to a gene: 13.

This clonotype was seen more than once but under ten times. CDR3 in DNA: TGCAGCGTTGAGGGCAGGGCGGAGACCCAGTACTTC. Residues: CSVEGRAETQYF. This chain joins TRBV29-1 and TRBJ2-5; D perhaps matches TRBD1 (5 bases). V lost 3 bases and J 5 bases, leaving 10 bases between the germline ends. This CDR3 is 12 amino acids long. Germline V gene lookup returns CDR1 SQVTM and CDR2 ANQGSEA.

This clonotype was counted between two and nine times. The chain is built from TRBV28 and TRBJ2-6, with 7 nucleotides matching TRBD1. Unmatched junction bases numbered 10, after V lost 8 bases and J lost 0 bases. Germline V gene data show CDR1 as MDHEN and CDR2 as SYDVKM. This CDR3 has 17 residues. The CDR3 DNA follows: TGTGCCAGCGGCGAGGACAGGAGGATCTCTGGGGCCAACGTCCTGACTTTC. This translates into CASGEDRRISGANVLTF.

V is TRBV4-1 and J is TRBJ2-3; 8 positions agree with TRBD2. CDR1 and CDR2 (germline): MGHRA, YSYEKL. The J segment lost 0 bases and the V segment lost 0 bases, leaving 8 bases of the junction unmatched. The length of the CDR3 is 18 residues. CDR3 residues: CASSQESGRLSSTDTQYF. CDR3 sequence (DNA): TGCGCCAGCAGCCAAGAAAGCGGGAGACTGTCTAGCACAGATACGCAGTATTTT.

The chain recombines TRBV11-2 with TRBJ2-1; 12 bases map to TRBD2. V trimming: 5 bases; J trimming: 1 base; junction bases outside the gene matches: 9. There are 18 residues in the CDR3. Germline V CDR1 and CDR2: SGHAT, FQNNGV. The CDR3: CASSPLAGGPSSYNEQFF. CDR3 DNA: TGTGCCAGCAGCCCGCTAGCGGGAGGGCCTAGTTCCTACAATGAGCAGTTCTTC.

This clonotype has at least ten counts. The chain links TRBV29-1 to TRBJ2-6; D could derive from TRBD1 or TRBD2 (5 bases each). V lost 5 bases and J 0 bases, leaving 11 bases between the germline ends. CDR3 length equals 15 residues. CDR1 is SQVTM, CDR2 ANQGSEA, per germline. CDR3 sequence reads: CSVRMGTSGANVLTF. The DNA for the CDR3 is TGCAGCGTTCGCATGGGGACCTCTGGGGCCAACGTCCTGACTTTC.

This clonotype was found a few times. The V call is TRBV7-7, the J call TRBJ2-1; D is unclear. Trimming stripped 5 bases from V and 6 bases from J, with 8 bases between. The germline V gene encodes CDR1 SSHAT and CDR2 FNYEAQ (reference sequence). This CDR3 region has 12 residues. This CDR3 reads CASSPLFNEQFF. The DNA for the CDR3 is TGTGCCAGCAGCCCGCTTTTCAATGAGCAGTTCTTC.

This clonotype was seen a few times. This sequence joins TRBV7-2 and TRBJ2-2, with TRBD2 identical over 7 bases. This CDR3 spans 15 amino acids. J lost 3 bases, V lost 3 bases, and 4 bases had no gene match. Looked up from germline, CDR1 is SGHTA and CDR2 is FQGNSA. CDR3: CASSFGGGDTGELFF. The CDR3 region has the DNA TGTGCCAGCAGCTTCGGGGGAGGGGACACCGGGGAGCTGTTTTTT.

This clonotype was seen at least ten times. This sequence joins TRBV29-1 and TRBJ2-2, with D hard to call. The CDR3 covers 14 residues. Germline lookup yields CDR1 SQVTM and CDR2 ANQGSEA. V was cut by 7 bases and J by 0 bases, with 12 bases left in between. CDR3 amino acids: CSATPGSNTGELFF. The CDR3 nucleotides are TGCAGCGCAACTCCGGGTTCGAACACCGGGGAGCTGTTTTTT.

The gene calls are TRBV6-1 and TRBJ2-6; D remains unclear. Germline V gene lookup returns CDR1 MNHNS and CDR2 SASEGT. The CDR3 runs to 17 residues. Trimming shortened V by 7 bases and J by 1 base, and 17 bases separated the two germline ends. The CDR3 sequence is CASTSLVIGSGANVLTF. The DNA for the CDR3 is TGTGCCAGCACCAGTTTAGTGATCGGGTCTGGGGCCAACGTCCTGACTTTC.

This clonotype has more than one count but fewer than ten. The J gene is TRBJ1-2, the V gene TRBV19; TRBD1 matches 10 bases. The CDR3 has 14 residues. The trim removed 7 bases at V and 3 bases at J, leaving 5 bases unmatched. Per the germline V gene, CDR1 is LNHDA and CDR2 is SQIVND (reference sequence). The CDR3 DNA reads TGTGCCAGTACCTTCGGGACAGGGGACTATGGCTACACCTTC. It translates to CASTFGTGDYGYTF.

The V gene is TRBV5-6, the J gene TRBJ2-1; D perhaps matches TRBD2 (6 bases). The CDR3 runs 15 residues. The germline CDR1 and CDR2 sequences are SGHDT and YYEEEE. The V end was cut by 4 bases, the J end by 0 bases, with 11 bases between. CDR3 nucleotide sequence: TGTGCCAGCAGCGGGACTGGGAGCTCCTACAATGAGCAGTTCTTC. This gives the protein CASSGTGSSYNEQFF.

This clonotype was seen a few times. The rearrangement links TRBV24-1 to TRBJ2-2; unclear D gene. Per germline, CDR1 KGHDR and CDR2 SFDVKD. The CDR3 length is 16 residues. The V gene lost 4 bases and the J gene lost 6 bases, with 17 bases spanning the gap. CDR3 DNA sequence: TGTGCCACCAGTGACTCTACGGGCCTCCCTCCCGGGGAGCTGTTTTTT. As protein: CATSDSTGLPPGELFF.

The genes are TRBV7-9 and TRBJ2-2; D is possibly TRBD1 (5 bases). Trimming removed 2 bases from V and 3 bases from J, with 7 bases in between. The V gene's germline CDR1 is SEHNR and CDR2 FQNEAQ (reference sequence). The CDR3 runs to 14 residues. This CDR3 reads CASSLPTDTGELFF. The CDR3 DNA is TGTGCCAGCAGCTTACCGACAGACACCGGGGAGCTGTTTTTT.

The chain couples TRBV11-2 to TRBJ2-1, with 9 bases lining up with TRBD1. From germline, CDR1 is SGHAT and CDR2 FQNNGV. V lost 6 bases to trimming and J lost 5 bases; unmatched junction nucleotides: 14. The CDR3 is 17 amino acids. The CDR3 sequence is CASRPTGGRLRNNEQFF. As DNA, the CDR3 is TGTGCCAGCAGACCGACAGGGGGAAGGTTAAGAAACAATGAGCAGTTCTTC.

The chain combines TRBV21-1 with TRBJ2-1; TRBD2, the D gene given by the table, was not confirmed from the DNA. TRBV21-1 is marked as a pseudogene. This CDR3 comprises 15 residues. CDR3 protein: CATSHLADPYNEQFF. CDR3 in DNA: TGTGCCACCTCCCACCTAGCGGATCCCTACAATGAGCAGTTCTTC.

This clonotype was picked up one time. The V and J genes are TRBV12-3 or TRBV12-4 and TRBJ1-1; no clear D gene. The CDR3 spans 11 residues. Between the trimmed V and J ends, which lost 3 bases and 8 bases, there was a span of 7 bases. CDR3 loop: CASSFNREAFF. CDR3 sequence (DNA): TGTGCCAGCAGTTTCAACAGAGAAGCTTTCTTT.